Listed below are T cell receptor beta chains from one sample, sequenced in a study of human T cells and chemical hapten exposure. TCRdb analysed the RACE reads with MiXCR anew, one entry per CDR3 protein. The sample lists 65,000 to 95,000 distinct CDR3 sequences; 12% were seen once. Sequenced here: whole blood, sampled in connection with sensitization to the hapten diphenylcyclopropenone (DPC). The receptors shown here come from a woman aged 60-75 years with alopecia areata. Some clones in this sample may be carry-over from other donors' samples. Each CDR3 is given with its conserved first and last residue. A D gene is named only where the DNA matches it firmly. Not all rows give a size; the values are once, few, many and, for expanded clones, a class.

d_call,clone_size,v_call,j_call,cdr3_nt,cdr3_aa
TRBD1,many,TRBV18,TRBJ2-5,TGTGCCAGCTCACCTACGACAGGGGGTGAGACCCAGTACTTC,CASSPTTGGETQYF
NA,NA,TRBV11-2,TRBJ1-3,TGTGCCAGCAGATCGGGACTTACCTCTGGAAACACCATATATTTT,CASRSGLTSGNTIYF
TRBD1,NA,TRBV3-1,TRBJ1-1,TGTGCCAGCAGGGGACAGGGGATTAACACTGAAGCTTTCTTT,CASRGQGINTEAFF
NA,NA,TRBV5-1,TRBJ2-1,TGCGCCAGCAGCTTGGGAGGCGGGCTTTTGGGTAATGAGCAGTTCTTC,CASSLGGGLLGNEQFF
NA,many,TRBV7-3,TRBJ1-1,TGTGCCAGCAGCTTAAACCCCTCGGGGGCCAAGGCCACTGAAGCTTTCTTT,CASSLNPSGAKATEAFF
NA,many,TRBV11-2,TRBJ1-1,TGTGCCAGCAGCTTACGTCGGGCAAACACTGAAGCTTTCTTT,CASSLRRANTEAFF
NA,many,TRBV12-3/TRBV12-4,TRBJ2-3,TGTGCCAGCAGCCTCTCCCCGCCCGGGGATACGCAGTATTTT,CASSLSPPGDTQYF
TRBD2,few,TRBV4-2,TRBJ2-1,TGTGCCAGCAGCCAAGATTGGGGACTAGTGTATGAGCAGTTCTTC,CASSQDWGLVYEQFF
NA,many,TRBV9,TRBJ2-1,TGTGCCAGCAGTCAACCGGGACAACAAGACAATGAGCAGTTCTTC,CASSQPGQQDNEQFF
TRBD1,few,TRBV18,TRBJ2-2,TGTGCCAGCTCACCGCTCGGGACAGACAACACCGGGGAGCTGTTTTTT,CASSPLGTDNTGELFF
NA,many,TRBV5-1,TRBJ1-5,TGCGCCAGCAGCTTGGGCAGGGATTCAAATCAGCCCCAGCATTTT,CASSLGRDSNQPQHF
TRBD1,few,TRBV7-9,TRBJ1-1,TGTGCCAGCAGCTTATCGGGACAGCCGAACACTGAAGCTTTCTTT,CASSLSGQPNTEAFF
TRBD1,many,TRBV7-6,TRBJ1-4,TGTGCCAGCACCTTGGGACAGGGTAATGAAAAACTGTTTTTT,CASTLGQGNEKLFF
TRBD1,many,TRBV9,TRBJ2-7,TGCGCCAGCAGCCTAATGGCGACAGGGAACGAGCAGTACTTC,CASSLMATGNEQYF
TRBD1,few,TRBV9,TRBJ1-1,TGTGCCAGCAGCCCCGACAGGGATTTGAACACTGAAGCTTTCTTT,CASSPDRDLNTEAFF
TRBD1,few,TRBV7-9,TRBJ2-7,TGTGCCAGCAGCTCCGGACAGGGTACCTACGAGCAGTACTTC,CASSSGQGTYEQYF
NA,NA,TRBV12-3/TRBV12-4,TRBJ1-1,TGTGCCAGCAATCAGGGAATTGGGACTGAAGCTTTCTTT,CASNQGIGTEAFF
NA,many,TRBV18,TRBJ1-1,TGTGCCAGCTCACCTGGACTCATGAACACTGAAGCTTTCTTT,CASSPGLMNTEAFF
TRBD2,NA,TRBV11-3,TRBJ2-3,TGTGCCAGCAGCCATAGCGGGGGATTAATAGATACGCAGTATTTT,CASSHSGGLIDTQYF
TRBD1,few,TRBV5-1,TRBJ1-2,TGCGCCAGCAGCCCCCATCGACAGGGTTTTGTATCTGGCTACACCTTC,CASSPHRQGFVSGYTF
NA,many,TRBV12-3/TRBV12-4,TRBJ1-2,TGTGCCAGCAGGGGGACGGCTAACTATGGCTACACCTTC,CASRGTANYGYTF
NA,few,TRBV13,TRBJ1-2,TGTGCCAGCAGCTTGGGGTGGCAGGAAACACAAATAAACTATGGCTACACCTTC,CASSLGWQETQINYGYTF
NA,few,TRBV6-1,TRBJ2-7,TGTGCCAGCAGTGGGACAGAAGGGGAGCAGTACTTC,CASSGTEGEQYF
NA,many,TRBV30,TRBJ2-1,TGTGCCTGGAGTTCCACGGGCCATGAGCAGTTCTTC,CAWSSTGHEQFF
TRBD1,many,TRBV6-2/TRBV6-3,TRBJ2-1,TGTGCCAGCAGCTCCGGGACAGGGATCTCCTACAATGAGCAGTTCTTC,CASSSGTGISYNEQFF
TRBD1,many,TRBV5-1,TRBJ2-7,TGCGCCAGCAGTTCTCATACAGGGGGCGTTCTTTGGGAGCAGTACTTC,CASSSHTGGVLWEQYF
TRBD1,few,TRBV2,TRBJ1-2,TGTGCCAGCAGGAGTTTGGTTACAGGGGCCTATGGCTACACCTTC,CASRSLVTGAYGYTF
NA,NA,TRBV19,TRBJ2-3,TGTGCCAGTAGTATGCGAGCAGATACGCAGTATTTT,CASSMRADTQYF
NA,many,TRBV2,TRBJ2-4,TGTGCCAGCAGTGAAATGTTAGTCGGGAGAGCCAAAAACATTCAGTACTTC,CASSEMLVGRAKNIQYF
TRBD2,many,TRBV20-1,TRBJ2-1,TGCAGTGCTAAGGGGACTAGCGGAAACAATGAGCAGTTCTTC,CSAKGTSGNNEQFF
NA,many,TRBV5-8,TRBJ1-1,TGTGCCAGCAGCCCTTTGGGCAACGTTCGTGGAGCTTTCTTT,CASSPLGNVRGAFF
NA,many,TRBV7-8,TRBJ2-1,TGTGCCAGCGGGGGCCGATTAGCCTACAATGAGCAGTTCTTC,CASGGRLAYNEQFF
NA,many,TRBV7-9,TRBJ2-5,TGTGCCAGCAGCTCAGCACAAGAGACCCAGTACTTC,CASSSAQETQYF
TRBD1,NA,TRBV6-1,TRBJ1-4,TGTGCCAGCAGTGAGGCAGGGGGCGATGAAAAACTGTTTTTT,CASSEAGGDEKLFF
TRBD1,many,TRBV5-1,TRBJ2-7,TGCGCCAGCAGCACAGGACAGGGGGGATTCGAGCAGTACTTC,CASSTGQGGFEQYF
TRBD1,few,TRBV12-3/TRBV12-4,TRBJ2-7,TGTGCCAGCAGTTTGGGACAGGGGGCTTCAGAGCAGTACTTC,CASSLGQGASEQYF
TRBD1,NA,TRBV5-1,TRBJ2-5,TGCGCCAGCAGCTTGACAGGGGGCGTAAAGACCCAGTACTTC,CASSLTGGVKTQYF
NA,many,TRBV9,TRBJ2-3,TGTGCCAGCAGCGTAGAGGGGTTGACGAGCATGGATACGCAGTATTTT,CASSVEGLTSMDTQYF
TRBD1,many,TRBV12-3/TRBV12-4,TRBJ2-7,TGTGCCAGCAGTTTATCCCTCACAGGGGGGTACGAGCAGTACTTC,CASSLSLTGGYEQYF
NA,NA,TRBV27,TRBJ2-1,TGTGCCAGTCCGGGGCCAACTGACAATGAGCAGTTCTTC,CASPGPTDNEQFF
NA,many,TRBV4-1,TRBJ2-7,TGCGCCAGCAGCCATCCTCAAGGCAACGAGCAGTACTTC,CASSHPQGNEQYF
NA,many,TRBV29-1,TRBJ2-5,TGCAGCGTTGTCGAGAGTTTCGAGACCCAGTACTTC,CSVVESFETQYF
NA,many,TRBV6-6,TRBJ1-2,TGTGCCAGCAGCCATACCCCCTGGGGCTACACCTTC,CASSHTPWGYTF
NA,NA,TRBV7-2,TRBJ2-3,TGTGCCAGCAGCTTAGCGCCGGTGACGGATACGCAGTATTTT,CASSLAPVTDTQYF
TRBD1,few,TRBV10-3,TRBJ2-7,TGTGCCATCAGTGGGGACAGGGACGAGCAGTACTTC,CAISGDRDEQYF
NA,NA,TRBV21-1,TRBJ1-2,TGTGCCAGCAGCAAACACGAGGAGGGCGAGAGGTATGGCTACACCTTC,CASSKHEEGERYGYTF
NA,many,TRBV3-1,TRBJ2-7,TGTGCCAGCAGCCAAGACGGGTCGATAGGTGCCGAGGAGTACTTC,CASSQDGSIGAEEYF
NA,few,TRBV29-1,TRBJ1-2,TGCAGCGTCACGACAGCCTCTAACTATGGCTACACCTTC,CSVTTASNYGYTF